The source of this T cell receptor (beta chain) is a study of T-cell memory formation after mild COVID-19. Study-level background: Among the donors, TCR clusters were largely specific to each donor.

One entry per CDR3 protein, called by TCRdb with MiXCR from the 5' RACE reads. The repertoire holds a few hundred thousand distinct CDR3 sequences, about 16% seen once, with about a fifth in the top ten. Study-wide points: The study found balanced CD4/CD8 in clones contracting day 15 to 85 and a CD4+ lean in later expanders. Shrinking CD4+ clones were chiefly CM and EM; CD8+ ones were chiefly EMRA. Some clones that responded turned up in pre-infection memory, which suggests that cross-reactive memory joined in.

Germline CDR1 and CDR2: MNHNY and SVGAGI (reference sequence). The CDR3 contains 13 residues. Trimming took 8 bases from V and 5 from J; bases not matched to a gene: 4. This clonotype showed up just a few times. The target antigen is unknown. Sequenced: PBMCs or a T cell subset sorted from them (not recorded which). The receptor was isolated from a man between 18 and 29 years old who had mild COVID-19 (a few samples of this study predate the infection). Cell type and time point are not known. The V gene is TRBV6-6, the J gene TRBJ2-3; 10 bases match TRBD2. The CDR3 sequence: CASERGGGDTQYF. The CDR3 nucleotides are TGTGCCAGCGAGCGGGGGGGTGGAGATACGCAGTATTTT.